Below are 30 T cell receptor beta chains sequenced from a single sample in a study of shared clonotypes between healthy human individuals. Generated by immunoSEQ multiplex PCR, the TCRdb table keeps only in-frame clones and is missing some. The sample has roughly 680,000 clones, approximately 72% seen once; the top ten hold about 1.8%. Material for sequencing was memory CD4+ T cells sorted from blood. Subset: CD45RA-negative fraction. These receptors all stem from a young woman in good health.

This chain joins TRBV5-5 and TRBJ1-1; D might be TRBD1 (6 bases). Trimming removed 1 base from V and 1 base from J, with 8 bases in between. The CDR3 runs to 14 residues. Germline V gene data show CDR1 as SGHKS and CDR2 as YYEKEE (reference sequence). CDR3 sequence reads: CASSLIQGNTEAFF. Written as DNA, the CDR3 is TGTGCCAGCAGCTTGATACAGGGGAACACTGAAGCTTTCTTT. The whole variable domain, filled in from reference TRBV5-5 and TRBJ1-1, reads DAGVTQSPTHLIKTRGQQVTLRCSPISGHKSVSWYQQVLGQGPQFIFQYYEKEERGRGNFPDRFSARQFPNYSSELNVNALLLGDSALYLCASSLIQGNTEAFFGQGTRLTVV.

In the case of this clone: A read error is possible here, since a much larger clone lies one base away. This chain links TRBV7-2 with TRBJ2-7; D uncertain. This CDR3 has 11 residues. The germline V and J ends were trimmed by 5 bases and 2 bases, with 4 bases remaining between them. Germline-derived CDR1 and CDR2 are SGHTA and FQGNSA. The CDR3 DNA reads TGTGCCAGCAGCCCCGCCTACGAGCAGTACTTC. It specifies CASSPAYEQYF.

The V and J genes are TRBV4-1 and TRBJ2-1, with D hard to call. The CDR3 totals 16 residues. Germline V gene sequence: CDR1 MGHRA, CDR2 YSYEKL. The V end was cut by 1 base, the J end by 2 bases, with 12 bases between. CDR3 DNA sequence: TGCGCCAGCAGCCAAGCAGGTCGGAGAGCCTACAATGAGCAGTTCTTC. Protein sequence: CASSQAGRRAYNEQFF.

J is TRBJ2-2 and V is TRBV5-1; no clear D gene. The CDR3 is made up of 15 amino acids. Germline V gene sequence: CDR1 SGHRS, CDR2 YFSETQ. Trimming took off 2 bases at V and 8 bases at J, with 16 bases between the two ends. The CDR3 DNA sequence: TGCGCCAGCAGCTTTAGTACCCAGCTAATAGGGGAGCTGTTTTTT. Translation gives CASSFSTQLIGELFF.

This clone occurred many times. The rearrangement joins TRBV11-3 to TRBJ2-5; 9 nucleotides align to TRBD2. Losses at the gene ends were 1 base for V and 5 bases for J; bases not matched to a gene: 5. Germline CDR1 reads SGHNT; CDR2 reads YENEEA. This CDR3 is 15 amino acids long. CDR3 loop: CASSLAGTSYETQYF. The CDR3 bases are TGTGCCAGCAGCTTAGCTGGGACTAGCTATGAGACCCAGTACTTC. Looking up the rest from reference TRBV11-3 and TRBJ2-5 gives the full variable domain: EAGVVQSPRYKIIEKKQPVAFWCNPISGHNTLYWYLQNLGQGPELLIRYENEEAVDDSQLPKDRFSAERLKGVDSTLKIQPAELGDSAVYLCASSLAGTSYETQYFGPGTRLLVL.

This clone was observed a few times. The CDR3, as DNA: TGTGCCAGCAGCGCGGGAGGGAATTCCTACGAGCAGTACTTC. Its protein product is CASSAGGNSYEQYF. The rearrangement links TRBV5-5 to TRBJ2-7; 9 bases fit TRBD2. V was pared by 4 bases and J by 1 base, with 3 bases of the junction left unmatched. The CDR3 runs 14 residues. Looked up from germline, CDR1 is SGHKS and CDR2 is YYEKEE (reference sequence).

The CDR3 DNA reads as TGTGCCAGCAGCTTAGCGGGGCTAGCGGGCCAAGGATTCTTC. Amino acids: CASSLAGLAGQGFF. The genes are TRBV7-9 and TRBJ2-1; 8 nucleotides match TRBD2. The CDR3 contains 14 residues. V dropped 0 bases and J dropped 16; count of bases not matched to a gene: 11. The germline V gene encodes CDR1 SEHNR and CDR2 FQNEAQ (reference sequence).

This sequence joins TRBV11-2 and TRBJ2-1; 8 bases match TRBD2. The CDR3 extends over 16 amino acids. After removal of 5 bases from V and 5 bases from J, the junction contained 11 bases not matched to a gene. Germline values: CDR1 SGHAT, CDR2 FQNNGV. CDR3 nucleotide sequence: TGTGCCAGCAGCCGCCCCGGCGGGAGGAACCACAATGAGCAGTTCTTC. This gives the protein CASSRPGGRNHNEQFF.

The CDR3 DNA reads as TGTGCCAGCAGCTTGGACGCTAGCGGGAGGTCCTACGAGCAGTACTTC. Translating gives CASSLDASGRSYEQYF. V is TRBV5-5 and J is TRBJ2-7; 11 nucleotides match TRBD2. CDR3 size: 16 residues. Germline loops: CDR1 SGHKS, CDR2 YYEKEE (reference sequence). The J segment lost 1 base and the V segment lost 0 bases, leaving 3 bases of the junction unmatched.

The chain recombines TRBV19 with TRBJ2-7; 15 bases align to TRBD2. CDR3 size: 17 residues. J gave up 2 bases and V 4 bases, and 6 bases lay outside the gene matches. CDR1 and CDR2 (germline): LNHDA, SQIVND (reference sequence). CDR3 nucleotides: TGTGCCAGTAGTAGGGGACTAGCGGGAGGAATCGCCTACGAGCAGTACTTC. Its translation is CASSRGLAGGIAYEQYF.

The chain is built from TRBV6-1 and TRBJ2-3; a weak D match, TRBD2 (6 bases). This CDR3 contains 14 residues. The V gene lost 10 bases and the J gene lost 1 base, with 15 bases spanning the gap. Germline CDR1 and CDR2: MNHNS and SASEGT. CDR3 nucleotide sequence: TGTGCCATCAATAGGGCTAGCGGCACAGATACGCAGTATTTT. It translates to CAINRASGTDTQYF.

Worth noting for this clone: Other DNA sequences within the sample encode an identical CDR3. Here the CDR3 DNA reads TGTGCCAGCAGATCAGGGGGCAGCTCCTACGAGCAGTACTTC. It codes for CASRSGGSSYEQYF. V gene TRBV7-2 combines with J gene TRBJ2-7; TRBD1 matches 8 bases. CDR3 length equals 14 residues. J was trimmed by 0 bases and V by 6 bases; bases with no gene match: 4. Germline CDR1 SGHTA, CDR2 FQGNSA.

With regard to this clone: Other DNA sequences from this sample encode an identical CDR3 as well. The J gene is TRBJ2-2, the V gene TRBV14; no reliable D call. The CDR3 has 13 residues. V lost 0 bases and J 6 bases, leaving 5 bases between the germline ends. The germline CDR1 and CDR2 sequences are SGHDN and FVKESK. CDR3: CASSQDLAGELFF. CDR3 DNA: TGTGCCAGCAGCCAAGATCTTGCCGGGGAGCTGTTTTTT.

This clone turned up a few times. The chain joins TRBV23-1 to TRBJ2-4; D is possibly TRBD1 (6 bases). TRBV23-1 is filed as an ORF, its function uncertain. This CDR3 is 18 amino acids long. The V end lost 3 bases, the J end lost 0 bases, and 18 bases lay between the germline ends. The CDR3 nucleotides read TGCGCCAGCAGTCAGGCGACTCCGGGACAACTAGCCAAAAACATTCAGTACTTC. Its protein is CASSQATPGQLAKNIQYF.

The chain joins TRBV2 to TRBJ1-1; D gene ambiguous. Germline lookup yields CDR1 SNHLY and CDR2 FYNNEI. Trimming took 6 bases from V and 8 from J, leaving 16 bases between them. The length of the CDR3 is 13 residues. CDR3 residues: CASSQIGRKEAFF. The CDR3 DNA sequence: TGTGCCAGCAGCCAGATCGGACGGAAAGAAGCTTTCTTT. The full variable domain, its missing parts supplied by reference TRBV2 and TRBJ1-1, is EPEVTQTPSHQVTQMGQEVILRCVPISNHLYFYWYRQILGQKVEFLVSFYNNEISEKSEIFDDQFSVERPDGSNFTLKIRSTKLEDSAMYFCASSQIGRKEAFFGQGTRLTVV.

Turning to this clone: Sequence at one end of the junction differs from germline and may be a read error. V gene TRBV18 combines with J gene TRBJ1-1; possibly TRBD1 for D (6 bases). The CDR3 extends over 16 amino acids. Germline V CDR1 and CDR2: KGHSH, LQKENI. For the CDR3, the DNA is TGTGCCAGCTCACCCCACAGGGAAGGGAGCCCCACTGGAGCTTTCTTT. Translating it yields CASSPHREGSPTGAFF.

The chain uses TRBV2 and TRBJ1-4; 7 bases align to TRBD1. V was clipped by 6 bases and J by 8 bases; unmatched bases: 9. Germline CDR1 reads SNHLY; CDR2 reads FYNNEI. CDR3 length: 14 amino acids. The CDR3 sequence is CASSTGVGKEKLFF. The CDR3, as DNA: TGTGCCAGCAGCACAGGGGTGGGGAAAGAAAAACTGTTTTTT.

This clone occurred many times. CDR3 sequence: CASSFTGTSKYEQYF. The CDR3 region has the DNA TGTGCCAGCAGTTTCACCGGGACTAGCAAGTACGAGCAGTACTTC. V usage is TRBV6-5 and J usage is TRBJ2-7; TRBD2 matches at 9 bases. Germline CDR1 MNHEY, CDR2 SVGAGI. This CDR3 comprises 15 residues. With V trimmed by 4 bases and J by 4 bases, 8 bases remained unmatched.

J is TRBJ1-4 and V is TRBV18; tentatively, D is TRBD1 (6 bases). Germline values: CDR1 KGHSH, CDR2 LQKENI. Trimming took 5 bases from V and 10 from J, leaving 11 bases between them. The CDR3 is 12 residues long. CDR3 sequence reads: CASSGRGGKLFF. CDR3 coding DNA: TGTGCCAGCTCAGGCAGGGGTGGAAAACTGTTTTTT.

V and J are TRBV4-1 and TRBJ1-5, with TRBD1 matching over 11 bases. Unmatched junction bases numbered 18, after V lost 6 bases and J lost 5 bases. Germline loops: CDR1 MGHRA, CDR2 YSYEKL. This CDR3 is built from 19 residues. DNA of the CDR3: TGCGCCAGCAGACCTGCCAACCAGGACAGGGGGCAAGGGGATCAGCCCCAGCATTTT. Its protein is CASRPANQDRGQGDQPQHF.

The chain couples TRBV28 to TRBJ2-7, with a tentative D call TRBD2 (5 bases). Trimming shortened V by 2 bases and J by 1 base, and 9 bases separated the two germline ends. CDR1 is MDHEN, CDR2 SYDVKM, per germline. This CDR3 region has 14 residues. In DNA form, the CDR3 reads TGTGCCAGCAGTTTAGGTGGGAGTTCCTACGAGCAGTACTTC. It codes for CASSLGGSSYEQYF.

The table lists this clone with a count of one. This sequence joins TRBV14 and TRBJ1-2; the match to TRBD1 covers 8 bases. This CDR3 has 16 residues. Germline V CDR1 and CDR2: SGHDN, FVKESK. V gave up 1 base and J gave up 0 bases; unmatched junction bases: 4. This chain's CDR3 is CASSQVRGQANYGYTF. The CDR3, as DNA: TGTGCCAGCAGCCAAGTTAGGGGACAGGCTAACTATGGCTACACCTTC.

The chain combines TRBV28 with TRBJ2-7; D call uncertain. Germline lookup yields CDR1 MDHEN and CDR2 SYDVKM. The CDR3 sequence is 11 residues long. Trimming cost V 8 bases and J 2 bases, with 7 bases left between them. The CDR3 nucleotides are TGTGCCAGCTCAACGGCCTACGAGCAGTACTTC. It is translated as CASSTAYEQYF.

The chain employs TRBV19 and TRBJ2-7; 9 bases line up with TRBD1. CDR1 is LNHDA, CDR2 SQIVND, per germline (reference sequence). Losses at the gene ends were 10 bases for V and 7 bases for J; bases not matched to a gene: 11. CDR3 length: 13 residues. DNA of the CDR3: TGTGCCACCTCCGGGACAGGGATTCGAGAGCAGTACTTC. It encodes CATSGTGIREQYF.

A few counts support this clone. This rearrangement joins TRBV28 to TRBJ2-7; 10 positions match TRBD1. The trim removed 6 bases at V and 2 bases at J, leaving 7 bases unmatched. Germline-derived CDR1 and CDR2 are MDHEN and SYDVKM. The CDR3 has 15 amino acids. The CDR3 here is CASRGTGAVAYEQYF. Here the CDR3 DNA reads TGTGCCAGCAGGGGGACAGGGGCCGTAGCCTACGAGCAGTACTTC.

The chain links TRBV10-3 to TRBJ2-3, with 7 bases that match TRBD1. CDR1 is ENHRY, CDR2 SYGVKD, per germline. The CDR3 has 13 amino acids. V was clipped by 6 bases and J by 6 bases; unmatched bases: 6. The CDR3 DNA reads TGTGCCATCAGCCCGGGACAGAGGGATACGCAGTATTTT. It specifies CAISPGQRDTQYF.

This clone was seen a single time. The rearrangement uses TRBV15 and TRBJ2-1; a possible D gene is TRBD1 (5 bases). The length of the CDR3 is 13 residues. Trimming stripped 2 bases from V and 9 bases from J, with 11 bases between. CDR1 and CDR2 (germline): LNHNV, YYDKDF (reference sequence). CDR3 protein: CATSRRGGIEQFF. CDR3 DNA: TGTGCCACCAGCAGAAGGGGTGGGATTGAGCAGTTCTTC.

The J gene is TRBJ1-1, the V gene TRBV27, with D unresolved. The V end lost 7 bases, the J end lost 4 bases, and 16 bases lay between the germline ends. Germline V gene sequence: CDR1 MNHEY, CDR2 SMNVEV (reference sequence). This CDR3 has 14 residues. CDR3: CASIYRRGSTEAFF. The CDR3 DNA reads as TGTGCCAGCATCTATCGGCGGGGTTCCACTGAAGCTTTCTTT.

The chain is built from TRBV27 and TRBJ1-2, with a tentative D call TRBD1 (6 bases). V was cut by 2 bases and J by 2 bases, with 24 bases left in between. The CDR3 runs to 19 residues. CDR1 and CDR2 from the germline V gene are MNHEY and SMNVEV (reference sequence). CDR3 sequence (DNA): TGTGCCAGCAGTTTACTCGGGGGCGCGGGGCTTAAGGGCAACTATGGCTACACCTTC. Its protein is CASSLLGGAGLKGNYGYTF.

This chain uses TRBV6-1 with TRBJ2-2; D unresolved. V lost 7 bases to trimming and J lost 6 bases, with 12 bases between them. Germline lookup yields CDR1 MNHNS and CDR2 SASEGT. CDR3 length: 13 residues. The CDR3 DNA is TGTGCCAGCAACCATAAGGATGCCGGGGAGCTGTTTTTT. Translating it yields CASNHKDAGELFF.